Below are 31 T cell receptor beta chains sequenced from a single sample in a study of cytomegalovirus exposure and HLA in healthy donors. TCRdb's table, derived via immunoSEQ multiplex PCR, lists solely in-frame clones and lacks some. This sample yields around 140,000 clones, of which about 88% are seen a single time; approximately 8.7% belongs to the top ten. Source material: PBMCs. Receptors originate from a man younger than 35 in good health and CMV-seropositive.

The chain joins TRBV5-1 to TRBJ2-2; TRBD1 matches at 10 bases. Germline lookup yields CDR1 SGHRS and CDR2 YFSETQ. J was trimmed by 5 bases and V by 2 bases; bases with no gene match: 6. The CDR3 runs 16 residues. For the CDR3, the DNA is TGCGCCAGCAGCTTTATAGGGGGACAGGGGACCGGGGAGCTGTTTTTT. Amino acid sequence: CASSFIGGQGTGELFF.

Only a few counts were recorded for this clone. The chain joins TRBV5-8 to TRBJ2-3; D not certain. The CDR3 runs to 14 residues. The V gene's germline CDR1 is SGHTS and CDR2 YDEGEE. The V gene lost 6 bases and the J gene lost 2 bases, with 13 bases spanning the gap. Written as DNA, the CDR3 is TGTGCCAGCAAACTTGGTGCCAACACAGATACGCAGTATTTT. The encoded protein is CASKLGANTDTQYF.

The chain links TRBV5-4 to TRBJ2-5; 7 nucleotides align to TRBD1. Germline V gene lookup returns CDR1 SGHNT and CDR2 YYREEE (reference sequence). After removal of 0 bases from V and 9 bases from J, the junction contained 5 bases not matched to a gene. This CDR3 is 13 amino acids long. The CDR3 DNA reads TGTGCCAGCAGCTTGGGGGGACAGCCCTCCCAGTACTTC. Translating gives CASSLGGQPSQYF.

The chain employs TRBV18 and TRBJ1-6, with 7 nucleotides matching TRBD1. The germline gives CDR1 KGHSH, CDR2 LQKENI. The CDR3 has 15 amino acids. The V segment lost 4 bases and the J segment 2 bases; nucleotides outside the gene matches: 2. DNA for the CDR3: TGTGCCAGCTCACTGGGGACAGCCTATAATTCACCCCTCCACTTT. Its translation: CASSLGTAYNSPLHF.

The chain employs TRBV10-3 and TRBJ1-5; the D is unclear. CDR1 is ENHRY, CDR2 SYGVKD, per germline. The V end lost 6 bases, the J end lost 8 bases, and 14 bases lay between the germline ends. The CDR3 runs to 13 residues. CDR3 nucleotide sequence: TGTGCCATCAGGCAGAGGGCAGAGGAGCCCCAGCATTTT. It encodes CAIRQRAEEPQHF.

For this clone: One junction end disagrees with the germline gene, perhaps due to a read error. CDR3 protein: CATNRALRARRDTGELFF. CDR3 nucleotides: TGTGCCACCAACAGAGCTCTCAGGGCGCGCAGGGACACCGGGGAGCTGTTTTTT. The chain has TRBV15 and TRBJ2-2, with D maybe TRBD1 (5 bases). The length of the CDR3 is 18 residues. Germline CDR1 and CDR2: LNHNV and YYDKDF (reference sequence). The full variable domain, in which reference TRBV15 and TRBJ2-2 provide the parts outside the CDR3, is DAMVIQNPRYQVTQFGKPVTLSCSQTLNHNVMYWYQQKSSQAPKLLFHYYDKDFNNEADTPDNFQSRRPNTSFCFLDIRSPGLGDTAMYLCATNRALRARRDTGELFFGEGSRLTVL.

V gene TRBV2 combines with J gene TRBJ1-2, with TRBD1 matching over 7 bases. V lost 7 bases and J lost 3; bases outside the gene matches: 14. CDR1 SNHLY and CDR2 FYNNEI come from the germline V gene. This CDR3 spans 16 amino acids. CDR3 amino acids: CASTIGTAMGYYGYTF. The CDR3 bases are TGTGCCAGCACTATAGGGACAGCGATGGGTTACTATGGCTACACCTTC.

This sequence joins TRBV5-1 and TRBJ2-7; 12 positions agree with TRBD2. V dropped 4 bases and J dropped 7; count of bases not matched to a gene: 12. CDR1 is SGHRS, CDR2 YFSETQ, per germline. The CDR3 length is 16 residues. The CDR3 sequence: CASSTLSSGREEEQYF. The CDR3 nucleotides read TGCGCCAGCAGCACCCTTTCTAGCGGGAGGGAAGAAGAGCAGTACTTC.

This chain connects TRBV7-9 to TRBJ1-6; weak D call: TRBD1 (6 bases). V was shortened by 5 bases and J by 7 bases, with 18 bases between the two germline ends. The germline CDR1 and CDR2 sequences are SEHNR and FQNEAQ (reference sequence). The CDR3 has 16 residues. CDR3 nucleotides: TGTGCCAGCAGCCCATCCGCGCGGACAGCAAATTCACCCCTCCACTTT. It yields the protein CASSPSARTANSPLHF.

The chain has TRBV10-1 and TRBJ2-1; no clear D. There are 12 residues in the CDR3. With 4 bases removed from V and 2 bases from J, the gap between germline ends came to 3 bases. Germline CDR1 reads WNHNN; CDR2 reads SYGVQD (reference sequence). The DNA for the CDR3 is TGCGCCAGCAGTGGGCCCTACAATGAGCAGTTCTTC. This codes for CASSGPYNEQFF.

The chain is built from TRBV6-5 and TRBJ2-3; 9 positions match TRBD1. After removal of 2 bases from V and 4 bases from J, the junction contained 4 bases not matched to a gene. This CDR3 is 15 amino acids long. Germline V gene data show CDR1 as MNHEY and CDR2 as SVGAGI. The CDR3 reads CASSYPGQGSDTQYF. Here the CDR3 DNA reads TGTGCCAGCAGTTACCCGGGACAGGGATCAGATACGCAGTATTTT.

This CDR3 is CASSFPGQGIRGYTF. The DNA for the CDR3 is TGTGCCAGCAGCTTCCCCGGACAGGGGATACGCGGCTACACCTTC. The chain carries TRBV11-2 and TRBJ1-2; 9 bases line up with TRBD1. CDR1 SGHAT and CDR2 FQNNGV come from the germline V gene. V shed 3 bases and J 8 bases; nucleotides not matched to a gene: 10. This CDR3 has 15 residues.

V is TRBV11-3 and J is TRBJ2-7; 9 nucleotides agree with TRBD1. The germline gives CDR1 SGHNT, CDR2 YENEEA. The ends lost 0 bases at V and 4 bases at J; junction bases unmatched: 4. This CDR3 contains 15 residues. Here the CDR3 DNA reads TGTGCCAGCAGCTTAGATCGGGACAGGGCATACGAGCAGTACTTC. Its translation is CASSLDRDRAYEQYF.

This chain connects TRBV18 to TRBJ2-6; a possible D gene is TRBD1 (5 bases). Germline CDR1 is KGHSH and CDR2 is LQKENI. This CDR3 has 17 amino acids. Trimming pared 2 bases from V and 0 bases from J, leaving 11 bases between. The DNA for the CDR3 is TGTGCCAGCTCACCAGATAGGGGATTCTCTGGGGCCAACGTCCTGACTTTC. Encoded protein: CASSPDRGFSGANVLTF.

The CDR3 nucleotides are TGTGCCTCCGGAGGGGGCCTAAGCTCTGGGGCCAACGTCCTGACTTTC. It is translated as CASGGGLSSGANVLTF. The chain uses TRBV19 and TRBJ2-6, with D perhaps matching TRBD1 (7 bases). This CDR3 is 16 amino acids long. Germline values: CDR1 LNHDA, CDR2 SQIVND (reference sequence). Trimming took off 11 bases at V and 0 bases at J, with 17 bases between the two ends.

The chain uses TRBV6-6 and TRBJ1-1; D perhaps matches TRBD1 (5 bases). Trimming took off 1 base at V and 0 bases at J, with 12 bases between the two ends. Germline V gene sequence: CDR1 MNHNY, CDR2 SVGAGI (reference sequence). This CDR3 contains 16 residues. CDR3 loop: CASSYWVWGMNTEAFF. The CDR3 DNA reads TGTGCCAGCAGTTACTGGGTTTGGGGCATGAACACTGAAGCTTTCTTT.

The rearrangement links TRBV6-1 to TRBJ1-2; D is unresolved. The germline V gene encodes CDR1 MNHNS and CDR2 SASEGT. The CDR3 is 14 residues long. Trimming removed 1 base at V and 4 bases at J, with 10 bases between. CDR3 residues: CASSEGISGYGYTF. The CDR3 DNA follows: TGTGCCAGCAGTGAAGGGATCAGCGGCTATGGCTACACCTTC.

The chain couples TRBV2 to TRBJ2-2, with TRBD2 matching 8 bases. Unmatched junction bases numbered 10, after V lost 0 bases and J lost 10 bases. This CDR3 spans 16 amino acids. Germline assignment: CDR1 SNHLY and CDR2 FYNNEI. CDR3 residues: CASSEASGGGPEELFF. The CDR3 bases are TGTGCCAGCAGTGAAGCGTCCGGGGGGGGGCCTGAGGAGCTGTTTTTT. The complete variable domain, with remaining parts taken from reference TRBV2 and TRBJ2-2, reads EPEVTQTPSHQVTQMGQEVILRCVPISNHLYFYWYRQILGQKVEFLVSFYNNEISEKSEIFDDQFSVERPDGSNFTLKIRSTKLEDSAMYFCASSEASGGGPEELFFGEGSRLTVL.

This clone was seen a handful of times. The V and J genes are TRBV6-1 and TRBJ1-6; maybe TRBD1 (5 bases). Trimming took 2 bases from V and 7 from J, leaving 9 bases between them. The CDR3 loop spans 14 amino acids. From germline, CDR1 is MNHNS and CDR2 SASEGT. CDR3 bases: TGTGCCAGCAGTGAATCGACAGAAAATTCACCCCTCCACTTT. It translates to CASSESTENSPLHF.

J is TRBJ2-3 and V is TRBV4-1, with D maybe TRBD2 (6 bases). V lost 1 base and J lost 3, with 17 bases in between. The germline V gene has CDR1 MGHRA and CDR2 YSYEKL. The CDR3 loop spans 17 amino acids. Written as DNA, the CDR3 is TGCGCCAGCAGCCAAGGGGTGCTAGCGCGGAGGACAGATACGCAGTATTTT. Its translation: CASSQGVLARRTDTQYF.

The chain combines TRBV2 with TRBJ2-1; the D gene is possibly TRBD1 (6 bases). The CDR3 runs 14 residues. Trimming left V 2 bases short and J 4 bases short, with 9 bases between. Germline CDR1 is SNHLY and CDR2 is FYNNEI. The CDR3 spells CASSEQGRYNEQFF. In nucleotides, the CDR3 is TGTGCCAGCAGTGAACAGGGGCGATACAATGAGCAGTTCTTC. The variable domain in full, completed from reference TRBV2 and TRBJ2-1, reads EPEVTQTPSHQVTQMGQEVILRCVPISNHLYFYWYRQILGQKVEFLVSFYNNEISEKSEIFDDQFSVERPDGSNFTLKIRSTKLEDSAMYFCASSEQGRYNEQFFGPGTRLTVL.

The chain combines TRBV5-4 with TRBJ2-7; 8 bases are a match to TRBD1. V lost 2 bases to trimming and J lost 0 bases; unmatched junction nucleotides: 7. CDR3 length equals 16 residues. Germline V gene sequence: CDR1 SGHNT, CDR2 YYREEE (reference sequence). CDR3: CASSFAGTGSSYEQYF. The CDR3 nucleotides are TGTGCCAGCAGCTTCGCAGGGACAGGCAGCTCCTACGAGCAGTACTTC.

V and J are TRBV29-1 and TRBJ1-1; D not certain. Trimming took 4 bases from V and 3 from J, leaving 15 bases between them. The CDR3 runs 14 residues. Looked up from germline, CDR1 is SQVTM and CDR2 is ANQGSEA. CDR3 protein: CSVVETETYTEAFF. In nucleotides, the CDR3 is TGCAGCGTTGTGGAAACAGAAACTTACACTGAAGCTTTCTTT.

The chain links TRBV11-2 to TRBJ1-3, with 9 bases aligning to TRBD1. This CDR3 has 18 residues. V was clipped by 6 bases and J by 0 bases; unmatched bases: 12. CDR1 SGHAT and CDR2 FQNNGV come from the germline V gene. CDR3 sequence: CASSRSRTGVSSGNTIYF. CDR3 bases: TGTGCCAGCAGTCGATCAAGGACAGGGGTCAGCTCTGGAAACACCATATATTTT.

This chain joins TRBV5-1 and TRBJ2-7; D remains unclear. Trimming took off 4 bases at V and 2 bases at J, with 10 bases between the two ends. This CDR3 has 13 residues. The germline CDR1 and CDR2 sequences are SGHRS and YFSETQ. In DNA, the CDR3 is TGCGCCAGCAGCCTCAGTCTCGCCTACGAGCAGTACTTC. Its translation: CASSLSLAYEQYF.

CDR3 loop: CASSMTVGLAETNNEQFF. The CDR3 bases are TGTGCCAGTAGTATGACCGTGGGGCTAGCGGAGACTAACAATGAGCAGTTCTTC. J is TRBJ2-1 and V is TRBV19, with TRBD2 matching over 7 bases. Germline CDR1 and CDR2: LNHDA and SQIVND (reference sequence). The CDR3 contains 18 residues. With V trimmed by 3 bases and J by 5 bases, 16 bases remained unmatched.

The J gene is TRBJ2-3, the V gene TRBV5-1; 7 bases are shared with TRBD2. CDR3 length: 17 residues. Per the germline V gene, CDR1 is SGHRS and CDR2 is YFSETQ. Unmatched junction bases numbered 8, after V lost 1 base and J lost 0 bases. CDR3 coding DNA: TGCGCCAGCAGCTTGTTAGCGGGCACAACTAGCACAGATACGCAGTATTTT. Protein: CASSLLAGTTSTDTQYF.

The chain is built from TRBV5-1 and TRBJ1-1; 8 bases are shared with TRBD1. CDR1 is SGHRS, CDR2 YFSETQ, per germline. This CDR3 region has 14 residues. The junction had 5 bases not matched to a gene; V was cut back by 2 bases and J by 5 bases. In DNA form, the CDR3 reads TGCGCCAGCAGCTTACGACAGGGGATGACTGAAGCTTTCTTT. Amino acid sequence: CASSLRQGMTEAFF.

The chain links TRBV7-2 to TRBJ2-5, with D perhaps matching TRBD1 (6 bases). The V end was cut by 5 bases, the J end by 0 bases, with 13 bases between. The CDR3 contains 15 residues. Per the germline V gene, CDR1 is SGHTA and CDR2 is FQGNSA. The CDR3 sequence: CASSPGHRYQETQYF. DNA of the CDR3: TGTGCCAGCAGCCCGGGACATAGATACCAAGAGACCCAGTACTTC. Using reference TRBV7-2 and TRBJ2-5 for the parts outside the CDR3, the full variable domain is GAGVSQSPSNKVTEKGKDVELRCDPISGHTALYWYRQSLGQGLEFLIYFQGNSAPDKSGLPSDRFSAERTGGSVSTLTIQRTQQEDSAVYLCASSPGHRYQETQYFGPGTRLLVL.

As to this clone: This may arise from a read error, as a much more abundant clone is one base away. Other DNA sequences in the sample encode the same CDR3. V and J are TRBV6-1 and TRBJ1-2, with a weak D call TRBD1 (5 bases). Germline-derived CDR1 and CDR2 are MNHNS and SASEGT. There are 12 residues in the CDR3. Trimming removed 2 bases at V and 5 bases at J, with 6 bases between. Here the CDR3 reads CASSEQGYGYTF. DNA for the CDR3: TGTGCCAGCAGTGAACAGGGATATGGCTACACCTTC.

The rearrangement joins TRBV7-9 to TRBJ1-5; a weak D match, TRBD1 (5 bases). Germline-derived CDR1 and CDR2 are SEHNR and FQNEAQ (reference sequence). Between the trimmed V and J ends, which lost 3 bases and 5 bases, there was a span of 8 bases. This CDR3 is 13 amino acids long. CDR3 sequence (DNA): TGTGCCAGCAGCTTTCAAGGGGATCAGCCCCAGCATTTT. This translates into CASSFQGDQPQHF.